These 29 T cell receptor beta chains were sequenced from one sample in a study of CD4 T cells in relation to SARS-CoV-2 and coronaviruses. These receptors lack a known antigen. CD4+ T cells from unexposed donors were obtained before the COVID-19 pandemic (2011-2018). CD4+ T cells were isolated from the cells after around 9 days of culture. Generated by immunoSEQ multiplex PCR, the TCRdb table keeps only in-frame clones and is missing some. Of about 29,000 clones detected, roughly 70% appear once; the ten largest clones hold roughly an eighth. The sequenced material came from CD4+ T cells from PBMCs, cultured in vitro. The receptors originated from a human donor in good health.

The gene calls are TRBV6-5 and TRBJ2-5, with 11 bases that match TRBD2. CDR1 MNHEY and CDR2 SVGAGI come from the germline V gene. J was trimmed by 0 bases and V by 6 bases; bases with no gene match: 3. This CDR3 comprises 15 residues. The CDR3 loop is CASSRTSGYQETQYF. DNA of the CDR3: TGTGCCAGCAGCAGGACTAGCGGGTACCAAGAGACCCAGTACTTC.

This chain joins TRBV6-6 and TRBJ2-1, with 8 bases aligning to TRBD1. The CDR3 is 13 amino acids. Germline V gene data show CDR1 as MNHNY and CDR2 as SVGAGI (reference sequence). Trimming took 4 bases from V and 4 from J; bases not matched to a gene: 0. In DNA, the CDR3 is TGTGCCAGCAGTTGGACAGGGTACAATGAGCAGTTCTTC. Translated: CASSWTGYNEQFF.

The V and J genes are TRBV7-2 and TRBJ1-3; D is possibly TRBD1 (6 bases). The CDR3 length is 15 residues. Germline values: CDR1 SGHTA, CDR2 FQGNSA. V lost 4 bases and J lost 1, with 11 bases in between. The CDR3, as DNA: TGTGCCAGCAGCTCGGGACACCCGTCTGGAAACACCATATATTTT. Amino acid sequence: CASSSGHPSGNTIYF.

This chain joins TRBV9 and TRBJ1-2; D not certain. The V end lost 0 bases, the J end lost 5 bases, and 11 bases lay between the germline ends. Looked up from germline, CDR1 is SGDLS and CDR2 is YYNGEE. This CDR3 is 14 amino acids long. The CDR3 region is CASSVDLNFYGYTF. The CDR3 region has the DNA TGTGCCAGCAGCGTAGATCTTAACTTTTATGGCTACACCTTC.

The V gene is TRBV5-1, the J gene TRBJ2-7; D remains ambiguous. The CDR3 length is 15 residues. The germline CDR1 and CDR2 sequences are SGHRS and YFSETQ. Trimming shortened V by 0 bases and J by 2 bases, and 12 bases separated the two germline ends. In nucleotides, the CDR3 is TGCGCCAGCAGCTTGGCTCCAGGCGAGACCTACGAGCAGTACTTC. This translates into CASSLAPGETYEQYF. Together with reference TRBV5-1 and TRBJ2-7, the CDR3 gives the full variable domain: KAGVTQTPRYLIKTRGQQVTLSCSPISGHRSVSWYQQTPGQGLQFLFEYFSETQRNKGNFPGRFSGRQFSNSRSEMNVSTLELGDSALYLCASSLAPGETYEQYFGPGTRLTVT.

This chain connects TRBV3-1 (or the pseudogene TRBV3-2) to TRBJ2-7; no clear D gene. CDR3 size: 12 residues. Trimming removed 2 bases at V and 6 bases at J, with 8 bases between. Germline V gives CDR1 LGHDT, CDR2 YNNKEL (reference sequence). CDR3 sequence: CASSQLAAEQYF. The CDR3 coding sequence is TGTGCCAGCAGCCAACTCGCCGCCGAGCAGTACTTC.

The sample holds one count of this clone. The genes are TRBV5-6 and TRBJ1-3, with D unclear. CDR1 is SGHDT, CDR2 YYEEEE, per germline. Trimming stripped 1 base from V and 0 bases from J, with 5 bases between. This CDR3 region has 14 residues. CDR3 coding DNA: TGTGCCAGCAGCTTGTTGCCCTCTGGAAACACCATATATTTT. This translates into CASSLLPSGNTIYF.

This sequence joins TRBV5-1 and TRBJ1-1, with TRBD1 as a possible D gene (5 bases). The germline V gene encodes CDR1 SGHRS and CDR2 YFSETQ. The V end was cut by 4 bases, the J end by 1 base, with 14 bases between. The CDR3 is 15 residues long. In DNA, the CDR3 is TGCGCCAGCAGCAACCTGGGGCAGGGGAACACTGAAGCTTTCTTT. Its protein is CASSNLGQGNTEAFF.

This clone showed up just a few times. The chain has TRBV19 and TRBJ2-7; D is possibly TRBD1 (5 bases). V shed 4 bases and J shed 7 bases, with 17 bases lying between them. Per the germline V gene, CDR1 is LNHDA and CDR2 is SQIVND (reference sequence). This CDR3 spans 14 amino acids. The CDR3 reads CASSTQGRDREQYF. Here the CDR3 DNA reads TGTGCCAGTAGTACTCAGGGAAGGGATAGGGAGCAGTACTTC. Supplemented by reference TRBV19 and TRBJ2-7, the full variable domain reads DGGITQSPKYLFRKEGQNVTLSCEQNLNHDAMYWYRQDPGQGLRLIYYSQIVNDFQKGDIAEGYSVSREKKESFPLTVTSAQKNPTAFYLCASSTQGRDREQYFGPGTRLTVT.

The chain uses TRBV2 and TRBJ1-1, with TRBD1 matching over 7 bases. This CDR3 spans 17 amino acids. The ends lost 1 base at V and 1 base at J; junction bases unmatched: 9. The germline V gene encodes CDR1 SNHLY and CDR2 FYNNEI. The CDR3 DNA sequence: TGTGCCAGCAGTGAAGACCGAGACAGGGCTGGGAACACTGAAGCTTTCTTT. This codes for CASSEDRDRAGNTEAFF.

This chain links TRBV5-4 with TRBJ2-3; 10 bases agree with TRBD2. V dropped 0 bases and J dropped 8; count of bases not matched to a gene: 9. The CDR3 is 16 amino acids. CDR1 SGHNT and CDR2 YYREEE come from the germline V gene (reference sequence). The CDR3 DNA reads TGTGCCAGCAGCTTGGCTAGCGGGGGTCTCAAAGGTACGCAGTATTTT. It encodes CASSLASGGLKGTQYF. The variable domain in full, completed from reference TRBV5-4 and TRBJ2-3, reads ETGVTQSPTHLIKTRGQQVTLRCSSQSGHNTVSWYQQALGQGPQFIFQYYREEENGRGNFPPRFSGLQFPNYSSELNVNALELDDSALYLCASSLASGGLKGTQYFGPGTRLTVL.

The chain's CDR3 is CASRKRPTGELFF. In nucleotides, the CDR3 is TGTGCCAGCAGAAAGCGGCCCACCGGGGAGCTGTTTTTT. The rearrangement joins TRBV27 to TRBJ2-2, with TRBD2 as a possible D gene (5 bases). V was pared by 6 bases and J by 4 bases, with 9 bases between. Germline V gene lookup returns CDR1 MNHEY and CDR2 SMNVEV (reference sequence). There are 13 residues in the CDR3.

This chain connects TRBV12-3 or TRBV12-4 to TRBJ1-2; D is unclear. This CDR3 has 11 amino acids. V was shortened by 4 bases and J by 2 bases, with 2 bases between the two germline ends. CDR3 sequence (DNA): TGTGCCAGCAGTTCGAACTATGGCTACACCTTC. Its protein is CASSSNYGYTF.

The gene calls are TRBV6-5 and TRBJ1-2, with a possible D match to TRBD1 (6 bases). Per germline, CDR1 MNHEY and CDR2 SVGAGI. The germline V and J ends were trimmed by 5 bases and 3 bases, with 16 bases remaining between them. The CDR3 length is 15 residues. The CDR3 nucleotides are TGTGCCAGCAGTCCCACGGACAGACATTACTATGGCTACACCTTC. Translating gives CASSPTDRHYYGYTF.

J is TRBJ2-6 and V is TRBV19, with D perhaps TRBD2 (6 bases). Trimming took off 5 bases at V and 4 bases at J, with 12 bases between the two ends. CDR1 and CDR2 (germline): LNHDA, SQIVND (reference sequence). The CDR3 is 15 amino acids. CDR3 sequence: CASSSGVPGANVLTF. CDR3 DNA: TGTGCCAGTAGTTCGGGGGTTCCCGGGGCCAACGTCCTGACTTTC. Drawing the rest from reference TRBV19 and TRBJ2-6, the complete variable domain is DGGITQSPKYLFRKEGQNVTLSCEQNLNHDAMYWYRQDPGQGLRLIYYSQIVNDFQKGDIAEGYSVSREKKESFPLTVTSAQKNPTAFYLCASSSGVPGANVLTFGAGSRLTVL.

This clone is deemed medium-sized. The chain has TRBV5-6 and TRBJ2-3; D is perhaps TRBD2 (6 bases). The CDR3 loop spans 14 amino acids. CDR1 and CDR2 from the germline V gene are SGHDT and YYEEEE. The V gene lost 3 bases and the J gene lost 4 bases, with 12 bases spanning the gap. The CDR3 DNA sequence: TGTGCCAGCAGCTCAGGACCGGGGGCAGATACGCAGTATTTT. Translating gives CASSSGPGADTQYF.

The count of this clone is one. For the CDR3, the DNA is TGTGCCAGCAGTGGTATGCGGCGGGAGGGCCCAGAGCAGTTCTTC. As protein: CASSGMRREGPEQFF. The chain joins TRBV11-2 to TRBJ2-1; 9 bases align to TRBD2. Germline V CDR1 and CDR2: SGHAT, FQNNGV. This CDR3 region has 15 residues. Trimming cost V 6 bases and J 10 bases; bases outside gene matches: 13.

In its sample, this clone was seen a few times. This sequence joins TRBV19 and TRBJ2-1; D is unresolved. The germline gives CDR1 LNHDA, CDR2 SQIVND (reference sequence). The CDR3 runs to 12 residues. V lost 3 bases, J lost 15 bases, and 15 bases lay in between. The CDR3 region is CASSMSRAPPFF. The CDR3 nucleotides read TGTGCCAGTAGTATGTCCAGAGCCCCTCCGTTCTTC.

This clone was seen only a few times. The chain uses TRBV9 and TRBJ1-1, with D perhaps TRBD1 (5 bases). V lost 0 bases and J 1 base, leaving 7 bases between the germline ends. CDR1 is SGDLS, CDR2 YYNGEE, per germline. CDR3 length: 14 residues. CDR3 DNA sequence: TGTGCCAGCAGCGTAGCCGGGACGAACACTGAAGCTTTCTTT. It is translated as CASSVAGTNTEAFF.

This clone occurred a few times. The genes are TRBV3-1 (or the pseudogene TRBV3-2) and TRBJ1-1; tentatively, D is TRBD1 (5 bases). Looked up from germline, CDR1 is LGHDT and CDR2 is YNNKEL (reference sequence). Trimming cost V 4 bases and J 6 bases, with 15 bases left between them. CDR3 length: 14 residues. The CDR3 here is CASSPPGRGAEAFF. The DNA of the CDR3 is TGTGCCAGCAGCCCTCCGGGGCGGGGGGCTGAAGCTTTCTTT.

The J gene is TRBJ1-5, the V gene TRBV7-2, with D unresolved. CDR1 is SGHTA and CDR2 is FQGNSA in the germline V gene. The CDR3 runs to 15 residues. Trimming left V 2 bases short and J 0 bases short, with 8 bases between. The CDR3 bases are TGTGCCAGCAGCTTACTGCCTGGTAGCAATCAGCCCCAGCATTTT. Amino acids: CASSLLPGSNQPQHF.

V gene TRBV19 combines with J gene TRBJ2-1, with TRBD2 identical over 9 bases. V was pared by 1 base and J by 2 bases, with 15 bases of the junction left unmatched. The length of the CDR3 is 20 residues. Germline V gives CDR1 LNHDA, CDR2 SQIVND (reference sequence). CDR3 coding DNA: TGTGCCAGTAGTATAGGTCATGGTACGGTGCGGGAGGGACCCTACAATGAGCAGTTCTTC. Its protein is CASSIGHGTVREGPYNEQFF.

This chain uses TRBV29-1 with TRBJ1-3; 10 positions match TRBD1. This CDR3 is 15 amino acids long. Germline loops: CDR1 SQVTM, CDR2 ANQGSEA. V gave up 3 bases and J gave up 4 bases; unmatched junction bases: 6. In DNA form, the CDR3 reads TGCAGCGTTGAGTTGGGACAGGGGTACGGAAACACCATATATTTT. Amino acids: CSVELGQGYGNTIYF.

V and J are TRBV19 and TRBJ1-5, with 7 bases that match TRBD1. CDR3 length: 15 residues. V lost 3 bases, J lost 6 bases, and 8 bases stayed unmatched. CDR1 is LNHDA and CDR2 is SQIVND in the germline V gene (reference sequence). The chain's CDR3 is CASSIGQGGRQPQHF. CDR3 sequence (DNA): TGTGCCAGTAGTATTGGGCAGGGGGGTCGTCAGCCCCAGCATTTT.

Only a few counts were recorded for this clone. Written as DNA, the CDR3 is TGCAGCGGTGGACAGGGGGATAGCTATGGCTACACCTTC. It codes for CSGGQGDSYGYTF. The J gene is TRBJ1-2, the V gene TRBV29-1; 10 nucleotides align to TRBD1. The J segment lost 4 bases and the V segment lost 7 bases, leaving 6 bases of the junction unmatched. Per germline, CDR1 SQVTM and CDR2 ANQGSEA. The CDR3 spans 13 residues.

In this sample, this clone turned up a few times. This chain uses TRBV3-1 (or the pseudogene TRBV3-2) with TRBJ1-6; weak D call: TRBD1 (6 bases). Trimming removed 3 bases at V and 10 bases at J, with 13 bases between. This CDR3 has 14 residues. Germline loops: CDR1 LGHDT, CDR2 YNNKEL (reference sequence). CDR3 sequence (DNA): TGTGCCAGCAGCCAGACTGACAGGAGCTCACCCCTCCACTTT. Translating it yields CASSQTDRSSPLHF.

The chain recombines TRBV7-2 with TRBJ2-3; 11 bases are shared with TRBD1. With 6 bases clipped from V and 5 bases from J, the junction kept 7 bases outside the gene matches. The CDR3 length is 15 residues. The germline V gene has CDR1 SGHTA and CDR2 FQGNSA. CDR3 residues: CASSAGGTGGDTQYF. CDR3 DNA sequence: TGTGCCAGCAGTGCGGGGGGGACAGGGGGAGATACGCAGTATTTT.

The V gene is TRBV19, the J gene TRBJ2-7; no firm D call. V lost 3 bases and J 1 base, leaving 7 bases between the germline ends. Germline V gives CDR1 LNHDA, CDR2 SQIVND (reference sequence). The CDR3 totals 13 residues. CDR3 loop: CASSMTRSYEQYF. The CDR3 nucleotides read TGTGCCAGTAGTATGACCAGATCCTACGAGCAGTACTTC. The full variable domain, completed using reference TRBV19 and TRBJ2-7, is DGGITQSPKYLFRKEGQNVTLSCEQNLNHDAMYWYRQDPGQGLRLIYYSQIVNDFQKGDIAEGYSVSREKKESFPLTVTSAQKNPTAFYLCASSMTRSYEQYFGPGTRLTVT.

This sequence joins TRBV6-5 and TRBJ1-4; 9 positions agree with TRBD1. CDR1 is MNHEY and CDR2 is SVGAGI in the germline V gene. The CDR3 extends over 14 amino acids. Losses at the gene ends were 6 bases for V and 5 bases for J; bases not matched to a gene: 4. This CDR3 is CASSYGQGNEKLFF. CDR3 DNA sequence: TGTGCCAGCAGCTACGGACAGGGGAATGAAAAACTGTTTTTT.